This TCR beta chain was sequenced for a study of blood T cell repertoires in COVID-19. Study-wide context: The United States, Italy and Spain provided the acute and convalescent COVID-19 samples.

The method was immunoSEQ multiplex PCR; TCRdb's version includes in-frame clones alone and lacks a portion of them. The repertoire holds around 200,000 clones, just under 90% seen once, with 5.5% to 8% in the top ten. The germline V gene has CDR1 KGHDR and CDR2 SFDVKD. The J segment lost 5 bases and the V segment lost 7 bases, leaving 12 bases of the junction unmatched. The CDR3 sequence is 16 residues long. With regard to this clone: The same CDR3 can be traced to other DNA sequences in this sample.

The V call is TRBV24-1, the J call TRBJ2-2, with TRBD1 matching 7 bases. The receptor comes from a man in his sixties who had recovered from COVID-19. The sequenced sample was peripheral blood. The CDR3 here is CATSNDRVVRTGELFF. The CDR3 DNA is TGTGCCACCAGCAATGACAGGGTCGTGAGGACCGGGGAGCTGTTTTTT.